This T cell receptor beta chain comes out of a study of regulatory T cells in long-lasting Graves disease. CDR3 regions were amplified by Arm-PCR using iRepertoire HTBI primers to build TCR beta libraries. One entry per CDR3 protein, called by TCRdb with MiXCR from the multiplex PCR reads. Altogether roughly 500,000 distinct CDR3 sequences are present, about 11% being singletons, with the ten largest covering roughly 9.3%. The table lists this clonotype with many counts. Specified time point: newly diagnosed GD, antithyroid drugs for less than 3 months. PBMCs were the source of the RNA used for TCR sequencing. This same sample was also taken into another study, of T cells in Graves' hyperthyroidism and ophthalmopathy.

The material sequenced was peripheral blood mononuclear cells (PBMCs), taken at new diagnosis, from a patient treated with antithyroid drugs. The TCR sequence derives from a woman aged 25-40 years with Graves disease.

The CDR3: CASSLTGGASSYEQYF. In DNA, the CDR3 is TGTGCCAGCAGTTTAACAGGGGGTGCAAGCTCCTACGAGCAGTACTTC. The rearrangement uses TRBV28 and TRBJ2-7; 8 nucleotides line up with TRBD1. V lost 2 bases, J lost 0 bases, and 6 bases stayed unmatched. The CDR3 has 16 residues. The germline gives CDR1 MDHEN, CDR2 SYDVKM.